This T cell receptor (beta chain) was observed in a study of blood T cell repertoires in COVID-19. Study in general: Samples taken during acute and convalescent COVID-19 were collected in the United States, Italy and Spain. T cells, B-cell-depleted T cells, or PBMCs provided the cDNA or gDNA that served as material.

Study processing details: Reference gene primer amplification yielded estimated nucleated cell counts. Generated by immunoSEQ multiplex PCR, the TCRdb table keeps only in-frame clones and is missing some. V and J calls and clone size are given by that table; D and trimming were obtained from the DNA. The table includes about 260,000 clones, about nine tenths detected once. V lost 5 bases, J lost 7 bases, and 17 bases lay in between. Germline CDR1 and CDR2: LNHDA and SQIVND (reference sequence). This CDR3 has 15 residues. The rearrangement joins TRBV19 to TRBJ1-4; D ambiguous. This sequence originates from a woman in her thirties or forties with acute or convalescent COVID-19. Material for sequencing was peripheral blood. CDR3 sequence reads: CASSSSGHEGEKLFF. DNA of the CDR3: TGTGCCAGTAGTTCGTCCGGGCACGAGGGTGAAAAACTGTTTTTT.